This T cell receptor (beta chain) came from a study of cytomegalovirus exposure and HLA in healthy donors. Amplification used 60 Vbeta primers and 13 Jbeta primers. Produced via immunoSEQ multiplex PCR; TCRdb's table is partial and in-frame only. The table shows some 150,000 clones, with over 70% occurring only once. With V trimmed by 3 bases and J by 4 bases, 15 bases remained unmatched. The V gene's germline CDR1 is LNHDA and CDR2 SQIVND (reference sequence). This CDR3 comprises 18 residues. The receptor's source is a man younger than 40 in good health and CMV-seronegative. Source material: PBMCs. The rearrangement links TRBV19 to TRBJ2-1, with 7 nucleotides matching TRBD2. In nucleotides, the CDR3 is TGTGCCAGTAGTATGTTCCGGCTAGCGGCCAGCCCTTACAATGAGCAGTTCTTC. As protein: CASSMFRLAASPYNEQFF. The full variable domain, in which reference TRBV19 and TRBJ2-1 provide the parts outside the CDR3, is DGGITQSPKYLFRKEGQNVTLSCEQNLNHDAMYWYRQDPGQGLRLIYYSQIVNDFQKGDIAEGYSVSREKKESFPLTVTSAQKNPTAFYLCASSMFRLAASPYNEQFFGPGTRLTVL.